These 6 T cell receptor beta chains originate from one sample sequenced in a study of blood T cell repertoires in COVID-19. Data came from immunoSEQ multiplex PCR; TCRdb stores just in-frame clones and leaves some out. Of hundreds of thousands of clones in the sample, roughly 90% were seen once. Sequenced sample: peripheral blood. All receptors come from a woman between 50 and 59 years old with active or convalescent COVID-19.

The rearrangement joins TRBV2 to TRBJ1-1; tentative D call: TRBD1 (5 bases). V was pared by 6 bases and J by 0 bases, with 11 bases between. Germline V gene lookup returns CDR1 SNHLY and CDR2 FYNNEI. The CDR3 loop spans 14 amino acids. CDR3 amino acids: CASRGGALNTEAFF. The CDR3 DNA sequence: TGTGCCAGCAGGGGAGGGGCCCTGAACACTGAAGCTTTCTTT.

This rearrangement joins TRBV28 to TRBJ1-2; 7 bases are shared with TRBD1. The CDR3 totals 14 residues. V lost 8 bases to trimming and J lost 8 bases; unmatched junction nucleotides: 14. In germline, CDR1 is MDHEN, CDR2 SYDVKM. CDR3 sequence: CASHSFGTDAGYTF. In DNA form, the CDR3 reads TGTGCCAGCCACTCTTTCGGGACAGATGCCGGCTACACCTTC.

This chain uses TRBV7-2 with TRBJ2-1; possible D gene TRBD1, 5 bases. CDR3 length: 13 residues. Germline V CDR1 and CDR2: SGHTA, FQGNSA. V lost 2 bases and J lost 6, with 8 bases in between. The chain's CDR3 is CASSLWGLNEQFF. In nucleotides, the CDR3 is TGTGCCAGCAGCTTATGGGGCCTCAATGAGCAGTTCTTC.

This clone was observed a few times. The chain employs TRBV4-2 and TRBJ2-7; D is ambiguous. The CDR3 length is 13 residues. From germline, CDR1 is LGHNA and CDR2 YNFKEQ. Trimming stripped 0 bases from V and 4 bases from J, with 7 bases between. The CDR3 coding sequence is TGTGCCAGCAGCCAAGAATACAGATACGAGCAGTACTTC. Its translation is CASSQEYRYEQYF.

CDR3 DNA sequence: TGTGCCAGCAGCTTCAGTGGACAAGGGGATGGCTACACCTTC. Its translation is CASSFSGQGDGYTF. The V call is TRBV7-9, the J call TRBJ1-2; a possible D gene is TRBD1 (5 bases). Germline CDR1 and CDR2: SEHNR and FQNEAQ (reference sequence). This CDR3 contains 14 residues. The germline V and J ends were trimmed by 3 bases and 6 bases, with 14 bases remaining between them.

This clone was detected once. V gene TRBV29-1 combines with J gene TRBJ1-4, with D uncertain. Germline V gene lookup returns CDR1 SQVTM and CDR2 ANQGSEA. Between the trimmed V and J ends, which lost 7 bases and 0 bases, there was a span of 12 bases. The CDR3 sequence is 14 residues long. The CDR3 protein is CSGQTGTTNEKLFF. CDR3 DNA: TGCAGCGGACAAACCGGGACAACTAATGAAAAACTGTTTTTT.